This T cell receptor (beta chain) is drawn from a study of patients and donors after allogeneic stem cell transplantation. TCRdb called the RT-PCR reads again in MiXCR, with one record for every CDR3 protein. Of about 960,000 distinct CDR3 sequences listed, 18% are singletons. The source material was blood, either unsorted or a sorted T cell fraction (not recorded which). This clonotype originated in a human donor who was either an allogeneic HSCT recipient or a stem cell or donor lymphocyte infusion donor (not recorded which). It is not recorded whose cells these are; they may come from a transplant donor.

The CDR3 sequence is CSARDEANIQYF. CDR3 coding DNA: TGCAGTGCTAGAGATGAGGCAAACATTCAGTACTTC. The chain has TRBV20-1 and TRBJ2-4; D gene unclear. V was clipped by 0 bases and J by 6 bases, with 6 bases between them. The germline gives CDR1 DFQATT, CDR2 SNEGSKA (reference sequence). CDR3 size: 12 residues.